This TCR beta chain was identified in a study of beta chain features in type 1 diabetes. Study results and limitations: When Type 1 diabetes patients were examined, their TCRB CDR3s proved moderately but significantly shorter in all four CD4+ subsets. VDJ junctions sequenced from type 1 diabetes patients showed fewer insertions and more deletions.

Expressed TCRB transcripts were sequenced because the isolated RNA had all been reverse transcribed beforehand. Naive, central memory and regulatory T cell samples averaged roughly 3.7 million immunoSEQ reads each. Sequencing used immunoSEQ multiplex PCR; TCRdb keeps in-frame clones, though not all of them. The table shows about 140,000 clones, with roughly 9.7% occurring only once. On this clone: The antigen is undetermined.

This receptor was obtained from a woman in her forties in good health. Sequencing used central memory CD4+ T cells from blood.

CDR3 DNA sequence: TGTGCCAGCAGCTCCACCGGGACAGGGGTCCGGAATGAGCAGTTCTTC. It is translated as CASSSTGTGVRNEQFF. This chain uses TRBV7-2 with TRBJ2-1; 10 bases align to TRBD1. The J segment lost 7 bases and the V segment lost 4 bases, leaving 10 bases of the junction unmatched. CDR1 and CDR2 (germline): SGHTA, FQGNSA. This CDR3 has 16 residues. Full variable domain (remainder filled in from reference TRBV7-2 and TRBJ2-1): GAGVSQSPSNKVTEKGKDVELRCDPISGHTALYWYRQSLGQGLEFLIYFQGNSAPDKSGLPSDRFSAERTGGSVSTLTIQRTQQEDSAVYLCASSSTGTGVRNEQFFGPGTRLTVL.